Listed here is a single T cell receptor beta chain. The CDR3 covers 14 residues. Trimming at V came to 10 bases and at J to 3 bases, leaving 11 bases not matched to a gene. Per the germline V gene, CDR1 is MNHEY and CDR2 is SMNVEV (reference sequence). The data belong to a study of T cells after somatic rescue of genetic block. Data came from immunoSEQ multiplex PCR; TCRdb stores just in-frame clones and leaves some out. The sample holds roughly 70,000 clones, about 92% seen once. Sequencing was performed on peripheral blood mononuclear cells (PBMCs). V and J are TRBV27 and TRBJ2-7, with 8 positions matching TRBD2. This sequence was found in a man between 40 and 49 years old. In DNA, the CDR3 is TGTGCCACTACTCGGAGCGGGGGCCACTACGAGCAGTACTTC. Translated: CATTRSGGHYEQYF.